This T cell receptor (beta chain) is from a study of shared clonotypes between healthy human individuals. Study-wide results and limits: Rarefaction revealed incomplete sorted-subset sequencing despite large depth. Larger richness was generally estimated for naive than memory subsets.

Germline V gene sequence: CDR1 LNHDA, CDR2 SQIVND (reference sequence). This CDR3 spans 14 amino acids. V lost 3 bases and J 5 bases, leaving 10 bases between the germline ends. Sorted-subset replicate PCR reactions were performed with about 190 ng DNA, corresponding to 30,000 or so T cell genomes. The table came from immunoSEQ multiplex PCR; TCRdb's copy has only in-frame clones and leaves some out. The sample shows roughly 1 million clones, around 82% of them seen only once. This clone was seen only once. Its antigen is as yet unknown. This receptor was taken from a man aged 18 to 35 in good health. Some clones in this sample may be carry-over from other donors' samples. The sample taken for sequencing was memory CD4+ T cells from PBMCs. Subset specified: CD45RA-negative fraction. This chain joins TRBV19 and TRBJ2-2; D possibly corresponds to TRBD2 (5 bases). The CDR3 nucleotides are TGTGCCAGTAGTATCGGAGGCCGGACCGGGGAGCTGTTTTTT. Protein product: CASSIGGRTGELFF.